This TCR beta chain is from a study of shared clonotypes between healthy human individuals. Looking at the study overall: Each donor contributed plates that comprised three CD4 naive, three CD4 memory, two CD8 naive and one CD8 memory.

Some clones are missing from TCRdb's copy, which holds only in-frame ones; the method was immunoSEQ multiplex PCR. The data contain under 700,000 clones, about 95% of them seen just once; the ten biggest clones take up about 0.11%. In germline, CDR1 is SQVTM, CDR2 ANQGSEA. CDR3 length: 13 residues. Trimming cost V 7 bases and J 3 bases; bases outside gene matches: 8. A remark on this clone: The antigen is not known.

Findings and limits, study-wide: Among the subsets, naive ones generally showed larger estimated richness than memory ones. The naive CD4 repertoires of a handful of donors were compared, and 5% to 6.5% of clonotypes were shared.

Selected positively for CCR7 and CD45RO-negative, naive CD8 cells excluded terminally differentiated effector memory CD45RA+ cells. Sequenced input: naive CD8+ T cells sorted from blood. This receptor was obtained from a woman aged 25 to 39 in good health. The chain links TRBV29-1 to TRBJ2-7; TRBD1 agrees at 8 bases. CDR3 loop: CSARTGKDYEQYF. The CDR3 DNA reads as TGCAGCGCTAGGACAGGGAAGGACTACGAGCAGTACTTC.